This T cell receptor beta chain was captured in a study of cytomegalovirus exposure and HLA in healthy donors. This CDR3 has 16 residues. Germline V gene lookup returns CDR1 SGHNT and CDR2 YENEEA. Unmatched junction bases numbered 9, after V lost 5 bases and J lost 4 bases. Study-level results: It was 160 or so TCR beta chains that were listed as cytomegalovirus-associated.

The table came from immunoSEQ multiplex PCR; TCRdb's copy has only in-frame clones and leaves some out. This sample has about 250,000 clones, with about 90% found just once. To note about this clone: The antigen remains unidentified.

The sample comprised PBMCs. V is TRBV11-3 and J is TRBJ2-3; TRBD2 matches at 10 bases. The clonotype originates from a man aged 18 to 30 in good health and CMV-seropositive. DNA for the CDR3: TGTGCCAGCAGCCAGGCCGGGACTAGCGCTTCAGATACGCAGTATTTT. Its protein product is CASSQAGTSASDTQYF.